The 21 T cell receptor beta chains reported below all come from one sample, sequenced in a study of identical twins (dated by TCRdb to 2016 to 2017). Receptors were amplified or captured by 5' RACE. Sequencing used an Illumina HiSeq 2000. TCRdb reprocessing: public reads trimmed at Q25 with fastp, clones called with MiXCR, in-frame beta chains kept. Each entry merges the rows of one CDR3 protein and shows their most common DNA and genes. This sample gives approximately 190,000 distinct CDR3 sequences in total; approximately 16% of them show up just once. The ten top clones hold around two fifths of the sample. These data were also reused for a study on T cells expressing NK-cell markers.

Source material: CD8+ T cells sorted from blood. Receptor source: a woman aged 18-30 years in good health.

V is TRBV9 and J is TRBJ1-1; 7 bases agree with TRBD1. The CDR3 loop spans 15 amino acids. In germline, CDR1 is SGDLS, CDR2 YYNGEE. V shed 4 bases, J shed 0 bases, and the junction held 6 bases outside the gene matches. CDR3 sequence (DNA): TGTGCCAGCAGCTCACAGGGGCGAATGAACACTGAAGCTTTCTTT. The encoded protein is CASSSQGRMNTEAFF.

The rearrangement uses TRBV6-5 and TRBJ2-1; D gene uncertain. The V and J ends lost 2 bases and 0 bases respectively, with 8 bases between them. The CDR3 spans 15 residues. The germline CDR1 and CDR2 sequences are MNHEY and SVGAGI. The CDR3 sequence: CASSYERSSYNEQFF. The DNA for the CDR3 is TGTGCCAGCAGTTACGAGAGGAGCTCCTACAATGAGCAGTTCTTC.

The genes are TRBV4-1 and TRBJ2-7, with 9 nucleotides matching TRBD2. Losses at the gene ends were 3 bases for V and 1 base for J; bases not matched to a gene: 1. The CDR3 runs 14 residues. CDR1 is MGHRA and CDR2 is YSYEKL in the germline V gene. The CDR3 DNA reads as TGCGCCAGCAGCCAGACTAGCGGTTCCTACGAGCAGTACTTC. Protein sequence: CASSQTSGSYEQYF.

V is TRBV20-1 and J is TRBJ1-2; a weak D match, TRBD1 (5 bases). Germline-derived CDR1 and CDR2 are DFQATT and SNEGSKA (reference sequence). The CDR3 loop spans 16 amino acids. V shed 0 bases and J shed 4 bases, with 18 bases lying between them. The CDR3 protein is CSARDGRQGRIYGYTF. CDR3 bases: TGCAGTGCTAGAGATGGCCGCCAGGGTAGGATCTATGGCTACACCTTC.

This clonotype was seen only a few times. V is TRBV6-2 or TRBV6-3 and J is TRBJ2-1; unclear D gene. Germline V gene data show CDR1 as MNHEY and CDR2 as SVGEGT. Trimming removed 2 bases at V and 9 bases at J, with 11 bases between. This CDR3 spans 13 amino acids. The CDR3 DNA follows: TGTGCCAGCAGTTACGGTAGTATCACTGAGCAGTTCTTC. Encoded protein: CASSYGSITEQFF.

The chain has TRBV11-3 and TRBJ2-2, with D perhaps matching TRBD2 (6 bases). Trimming left V 4 bases short and J 7 bases short, with 19 bases between. In germline, CDR1 is SGHNT, CDR2 YENEEA. CDR3 length: 16 amino acids. The CDR3 nucleotides read TGTGCCAGCAGCTGGAGGGCCCCCATCGTAGACGGGGAGCTGTTTTTT. It codes for CASSWRAPIVDGELFF.

This clonotype showed up just a few times. The chain joins TRBV13 to TRBJ2-7, with D unresolved. Germline CDR1 PRHDT, CDR2 FYEKMQ (reference sequence). Trimming took 5 bases from V and 2 from J, leaving 13 bases between them. This CDR3 has 14 residues. The CDR3, as DNA: TGTGCCAGCAGCCCAAAACGGAAGGCCTACGAGCAGTACTTC. It specifies CASSPKRKAYEQYF.

This clonotype has a handful of counts. The chain links TRBV12-3 or TRBV12-4 to TRBJ2-2, with TRBD2 as a possible D gene (7 bases). Between the trimmed V and J ends, which lost 6 bases and 11 bases, there was a span of 13 bases. The CDR3 totals 12 residues. CDR3 sequence reads: CASSPGEGELFF. The CDR3 nucleotides read TGTGCCAGCAGCCCAGGGGAGGGAGAGCTGTTTTTT.

The table lists this clonotype with a few counts. The chain recombines TRBV3-1 with TRBJ2-3; TRBD2 aligns across 10 bases. V gave up 0 bases and J gave up 8 bases; unmatched junction bases: 11. From germline, CDR1 is LGHDT and CDR2 YNNKEL (reference sequence). The CDR3 has 17 residues. This CDR3 reads CASSQELSSGRLGTQYF. As DNA, the CDR3 is TGTGCCAGCAGCCAAGAGTTGTCTAGCGGGAGATTGGGTACGCAGTATTTT.

V usage is TRBV15 and J usage is TRBJ2-4, with TRBD2 matching 14 bases. J gave up 0 bases and V 5 bases, and 6 bases lay outside the gene matches. The CDR3 covers 18 residues. The germline gives CDR1 LNHNV, CDR2 YYDKDF (reference sequence). The CDR3 region has the DNA TGTGCCACCAGCTTAGGGACTAGCGGGGGACCAGCCAAAAACATTCAGTACTTC. Translation: CATSLGTSGGPAKNIQYF.

This clonotype turned up a few times. CDR3 sequence reads: CASWGAGSSYEQYF. CDR3 DNA sequence: TGTGCCAGCTGGGGGGCAGGAAGCTCCTACGAGCAGTACTTC. This chain uses TRBV7-2 with TRBJ2-7, with D possibly called TRBD1 or TRBD2 (6 bases each). In germline, CDR1 is SGHTA, CDR2 FQGNSA. Trimming shortened V by 8 bases and J by 0 bases, and 14 bases separated the two germline ends. This CDR3 region has 14 residues.

CDR3 sequence: CASSFGGTEQYF. Here the CDR3 DNA reads TGTGCCAGCAGCTTCGGCGGAACCGAGCAGTACTTC. The rearrangement uses TRBV7-2 and TRBJ2-7; D unclear. Germline assignment: CDR1 SGHTA and CDR2 FQGNSA. V gave up 3 bases and J gave up 6 bases, with 9 bases separating them. The CDR3 consists of 12 residues.

This rearrangement joins TRBV5-1 to TRBJ2-7; D gene unclear. Trimming left V 7 bases short and J 2 bases short, with 10 bases between. The germline CDR1 and CDR2 sequences are SGHRS and YFSETQ. The CDR3 has 12 amino acids. In nucleotides, the CDR3 is TGCGCCAGCGGACCGTCTACCTACGAGCAGTACTTC. This encodes CASGPSTYEQYF.

This chain connects TRBV5-4 to TRBJ2-7, with 7 bases matching TRBD1. With V trimmed by 1 base and J by 6 bases, 10 bases remained unmatched. The CDR3 covers 15 residues. Germline V gene data show CDR1 as SGHNT and CDR2 as YYREEE (reference sequence). The CDR3 sequence: CASSLMGDREFEQYF. Here the CDR3 DNA reads TGTGCCAGCAGCTTGATGGGTGACAGGGAGTTCGAGCAGTACTTC.

V gene TRBV6-1 combines with J gene TRBJ1-2; weak D call: TRBD1 (6 bases). The length of the CDR3 is 15 residues. Germline assignment: CDR1 MNHNS and CDR2 SASEGT. The ends were cut back, 1 base at V and 6 bases at J, with 15 bases in the middle. The CDR3 protein is CASSEGTGPVDGYTF. The CDR3 coding sequence is TGTGCCAGCAGTGAAGGAACAGGGCCGGTGGATGGCTACACCTTC.

In this sample, this clonotype turned up a few times. This chain joins TRBV12-3 or TRBV12-4 and TRBJ2-7; D could derive from TRBD1 or TRBD2 (5 bases each). CDR3 length: 15 residues. Trimming left V 1 base short and J 0 bases short, with 10 bases between. The CDR3: CASSLGDGLSYEQYF. The CDR3 DNA follows: TGTGCCAGCAGTTTAGGGGACGGTCTCTCCTACGAGCAGTACTTC.

The chain links TRBV19 to TRBJ2-7; a weak D match, TRBD2 (5 bases). V lost 7 bases to trimming and J lost 3 bases, with 16 bases between them. This CDR3 region has 14 residues. Germline CDR1 is LNHDA and CDR2 is SQIVND (reference sequence). The CDR3 loop is CASTPTVAHYEQYF. The CDR3 DNA reads TGTGCCAGTACACCTACCGTAGCGCACTACGAGCAGTACTTC.

J is TRBJ2-1 and V is TRBV19; 12 bases agree with TRBD2. The V gene end was trimmed by 5 bases and the J gene end by 7 bases; junction bases not matched to a gene: 9. The length of the CDR3 is 16 residues. The germline gives CDR1 LNHDA, CDR2 SQIVND (reference sequence). CDR3 in amino acids: CASSPPGLAGGNEQFF. The CDR3 bases are TGTGCCAGTAGTCCGCCGGGGCTAGCGGGGGGGAATGAGCAGTTCTTC.

CDR3 sequence: CASSQDPRLAGGNEQFF. As DNA, the CDR3 is TGCGCCAGCAGCCAAGATCCCCGCTTAGCGGGGGGCAATGAGCAGTTCTTC. This rearrangement joins TRBV4-1 to TRBJ2-1; TRBD2 matches 10 bases. The CDR3 length is 17 residues. The trim removed 0 bases at V and 6 bases at J, leaving 8 bases unmatched. Germline CDR1 and CDR2: MGHRA and YSYEKL.

The chain carries TRBV6-6 and TRBJ2-1; unclear D gene. From germline, CDR1 is MNHNY and CDR2 SVGAGI (reference sequence). Between the trimmed V and J ends, which lost 8 bases and 8 bases, there was a span of 10 bases. The CDR3 runs to 11 residues. The CDR3 is CASPSRDEQFF. CDR3 in DNA: TGTGCCAGCCCCTCCCGCGATGAGCAGTTCTTC.

This clonotype was seen more than once but under ten times. The V gene is TRBV7-6, the J gene TRBJ2-1; tentatively, D is TRBD1 (6 bases). The CDR3 is 15 residues long. The ends were cut back, 8 bases at V and 0 bases at J, with 14 bases in the middle. Germline V gene sequence: CDR1 SGHVS, CDR2 FNYEAQ. CDR3: CASSRTASSYNEQFF. CDR3 nucleotide sequence: TGTGCCAGCTCCCGGACAGCGAGCTCCTACAATGAGCAGTTCTTC.